One and the same sample provided the 14 T cell receptor beta chains below, sequenced in a study of T cell responses to AZD1222 COVID-19 vaccine. Clones were read by immunoSEQ multiplex PCR, and TCRdb kept only the in-frame ones, dropping some. The sample shows tens of thousands of clones, about 94% of them seen only once. Sequenced here: peripheral blood, sampled 28 days after the second AZD1222 dose. These receptors came from an adult who received the AZD1222 COVID-19 vaccine.

V and J are TRBV5-1 and TRBJ2-3; D gene unclear. This CDR3 contains 16 residues. Looked up from germline, CDR1 is SGHRS and CDR2 is YFSETQ. Trimming cost V 0 bases and J 0 bases, with 11 bases left between them. DNA for the CDR3: TGCGCCAGCAGCTTGGACAGCCCTACTAGCACAGATACGCAGTATTTT. This encodes CASSLDSPTSTDTQYF.

In nucleotides, the CDR3 is TGTGCCAGCAGCGGACAGTTCACCGGGGAGCTGTTTTTT. Protein product: CASSGQFTGELFF. The gene calls are TRBV11-2 and TRBJ2-2, with D possibly TRBD1 on 6 matching bases. Germline V gene sequence: CDR1 SGHAT, CDR2 FQNNGV. This CDR3 is built from 13 residues. V was trimmed by 5 bases and J by 4 bases, leaving 8 bases between them.

The chain has TRBV10-3 and TRBJ2-4; D is perhaps TRBD1 or TRBD2 (5 bases each). Germline assignment: CDR1 ENHRY and CDR2 SYGVKD. This CDR3 region has 13 residues. Trimming took 0 bases from V and 9 from J, leaving 9 bases between them. CDR3 bases: TGTGCCATCAGTGAGTCGATCGGGGCCATTCAGTACTTC. Translating gives CAISESIGAIQYF.

This chain joins TRBV12-3 or TRBV12-4 and TRBJ1-1; D uncertain. V was trimmed by 9 bases and J by 3 bases, leaving 8 bases between them. The CDR3 is made up of 11 amino acids. The CDR3 DNA reads as TGTGCCAGTCTATTTTACACTGAAGCTTTCTTT. Translated: CASLFYTEAFF.

CDR3 sequence: CSVPRTGGRDTQYF. The CDR3, as DNA: TGCAGCGTTCCCAGGACAGGGGGCAGGGATACGCAGTATTTT. The chain has TRBV29-1 and TRBJ2-3, with TRBD1 identical over 11 bases. The CDR3 has 14 amino acids. The ends lost 5 bases at V and 6 bases at J; junction bases unmatched: 7. Germline CDR1 is SQVTM and CDR2 is ANQGSEA.

The chain couples TRBV7-3 to TRBJ1-2; D unresolved. Germline V CDR1 and CDR2: SGHTA, FQGTGA. The V and J ends lost 2 bases and 6 bases respectively, with 19 bases between them. The CDR3 is 16 residues long. The CDR3 spells CASSLGPPQSRNGYTF. In nucleotides, the CDR3 is TGTGCCAGCAGCTTAGGCCCCCCGCAGTCGAGAAATGGCTACACCTTC.

This clone was seen just once. This sequence joins TRBV28 and TRBJ1-1; tentatively, D is TRBD1 (5 bases). The CDR3 is 16 amino acids. V was cut by 1 base and J by 1 base, with 13 bases left in between. Germline V CDR1 and CDR2: MDHEN, SYDVKM. The CDR3 coding sequence is TGTGCCAGCAGTTTATTACCAGGGCGGGGGAACACTGAAGCTTTCTTT. It yields the protein CASSLLPGRGNTEAFF.

J is TRBJ2-1 and V is TRBV9; D unclear. V was pared by 0 bases and J by 4 bases, with 11 bases between. CDR1 SGDLS and CDR2 YYNGEE come from the germline V gene. The CDR3 consists of 15 residues. The CDR3 loop reads CASSVEPILYNEQFF. CDR3 nucleotides: TGTGCCAGCAGCGTAGAACCAATCCTTTACAATGAGCAGTTCTTC.

The chain combines TRBV5-5 with TRBJ2-1, with TRBD1 identical over 10 bases. The CDR3 sequence is 15 residues long. V was clipped by 4 bases and J by 7 bases; unmatched bases: 8. In germline, CDR1 is SGHKS, CDR2 YYEKEE (reference sequence). CDR3 sequence: CASSADRGHGNEQFF. The CDR3 DNA follows: TGTGCCAGCAGCGCAGACAGGGGGCATGGGAATGAGCAGTTCTTC.

The sample holds a few counts of this clone. The genes are TRBV30 and TRBJ1-1; TRBD1 is a possible D gene (6 bases). The CDR3 runs to 13 residues. CDR1 is GTSNPN, CDR2 SVGIG, per germline (reference sequence). Trimming pared 2 bases from V and 0 bases from J, leaving 7 bases between. This CDR3 reads CAWSQGLNTEAFF. In DNA form, the CDR3 reads TGTGCCTGGAGTCAGGGGCTGAACACTGAAGCTTTCTTT.

V gene TRBV6-2 or TRBV6-3 combines with J gene TRBJ2-3, with a tentative D call TRBD1 (5 bases). The CDR3 has 15 residues. V lost 5 bases to trimming and J lost 0 bases, with 12 bases between them. The germline V gene has CDR1 MNHEY and CDR2 SVGEGT. In nucleotides, the CDR3 is TGTGCCAGCAGTCTCGGCAGGGTTAGCACAGATACGCAGTATTTT. Amino acid sequence: CASSLGRVSTDTQYF.

This chain connects TRBV15 to TRBJ1-1; the match to TRBD1 covers 7 bases. Germline CDR1 reads LNHNV; CDR2 reads YYDKDF (reference sequence). This CDR3 spans 16 amino acids. Losses at the gene ends were 3 bases for V and 1 base for J; bases not matched to a gene: 8. CDR3 region: CATSRGTTGQNTEAFF. Written as DNA, the CDR3 is TGTGCCACCAGCAGGGGGACGACAGGGCAGAACACTGAAGCTTTCTTT.

The J gene is TRBJ1-1, the V gene TRBV2; D not resolved. Trimming removed 4 bases from V and 10 bases from J, with 19 bases in between. The CDR3 spans 14 residues. Germline CDR1 SNHLY, CDR2 FYNNEI. CDR3: CASSGRVKVVRAFF. For the CDR3, the DNA is TGTGCCAGCAGTGGAAGAGTGAAGGTGGTTCGAGCTTTCTTT.

This rearrangement joins TRBV30 to TRBJ2-5; D gene ambiguous. Germline values: CDR1 GTSNPN, CDR2 SVGIG (reference sequence). The CDR3 loop spans 12 amino acids. Trimming removed 0 bases at V and 5 bases at J, with 7 bases between. The CDR3 region has the DNA TGTGCCTGGAGTGTCGTATCGGAGACCCAGTACTTC. Translation gives CAWSVVSETQYF.